These 31 T cell receptor beta chains originate from one sample sequenced in a study of identical twins. TCRdb reanalysed the 5' RACE reads using MiXCR and keeps one entry per CDR3 protein. The repertoire has hundreds of thousands of distinct CDR3 sequences, 21% of them found once; the top ten carry approximately 4.3%. The sample was also reused in another study, on T cells expressing NK-cell markers.

Material: PBMCs. These receptor sequences come from a young woman in good health.

This clonotype was observed a few times. This chain joins TRBV20-1 and TRBJ2-7; perhaps TRBD1 as D (5 bases). The germline V and J ends were trimmed by 2 bases and 5 bases, with 19 bases remaining between them. This CDR3 has 15 amino acids. CDR1 and CDR2 (germline): DFQATT, SNEGSKA (reference sequence). DNA of the CDR3: TGCAGTGCTAGACGCCAGCAGGGTAGCCCCCACGAGCAGTACTTC. This gives the protein CSARRQQGSPHEQYF.

This clonotype occurred a few times. The V and J genes are TRBV12-3 or TRBV12-4 and TRBJ1-1; 10 bases agree with TRBD1. After removal of 5 bases from V and 4 bases from J, the junction contained 7 bases not matched to a gene. This CDR3 is built from 15 residues. The CDR3 region is CASSRTGGGSTEAFF. The DNA of the CDR3 is TGTGCCAGCAGTCGGACAGGGGGGGGATCCACTGAAGCTTTCTTT.

This clonotype was seen repeatedly, ten times or more. The J gene is TRBJ2-3, the V gene TRBV6-1; 9 positions agree with TRBD2. There are 15 residues in the CDR3. Unmatched junction bases numbered 3, after V lost 2 bases and J lost 3 bases. Germline V lookup: CDR1 MNHNS, CDR2 SASEGT. CDR3 loop: CASSELAGRTDTQYF. The CDR3, as DNA: TGTGCCAGCAGTGAACTAGCGGGGCGGACAGATACGCAGTATTTT.

This clonotype was detected ten times or more. This rearrangement joins TRBV12-3 or TRBV12-4 to TRBJ1-5, with D possibly matching TRBD1 (5 bases). V was clipped by 8 bases and J by 0 bases, with 14 bases between them. The CDR3 extends over 15 amino acids. The CDR3 DNA reads TGTGCCAGCTGCCCCGGGACCCTTAGCAATCAGCCCCAGCATTTT. This translates into CASCPGTLSNQPQHF.

This clonotype has just a few counts. The chain couples TRBV25-1 to TRBJ2-7, with D uncertain. CDR1 is MGHDK and CDR2 is SYGVNS in the germline V gene. This CDR3 is built from 13 residues. Trimming shortened V by 0 bases and J by 7 bases, and 10 bases separated the two germline ends. The CDR3 DNA follows: TGTGCCAGCAGTGAATATGGGCGGTGGGAGCAGTACTTC. This gives the protein CASSEYGRWEQYF.

V is TRBV10-3 and J is TRBJ1-5; D perhaps matches TRBD1 (5 bases). V lost 6 bases and J lost 2, with 17 bases in between. The CDR3 is 16 amino acids. Germline V lookup: CDR1 ENHRY, CDR2 SYGVKD. As DNA, the CDR3 is TGTGCCATCAGGAGGGGAGTCGGTGAGGGCAATCAGCCCCAGCATTTT. As protein: CAIRRGVGEGNQPQHF.

This clonotype was found a few times. The chain has TRBV6-1 and TRBJ2-1; TRBD1 or TRBD2 may be the D gene (5 bases each). V shed 6 bases and J shed 2 bases, with 14 bases lying between them. Germline CDR1 MNHNS, CDR2 SASEGT. The CDR3 runs to 15 residues. This CDR3 reads CASSPPGPTYNEQFF. CDR3 nucleotide sequence: TGTGCCAGCAGCCCCCCGGGACCAACCTACAATGAGCAGTTCTTC.

A single count supports this clonotype. The chain uses TRBV9 and TRBJ1-1; D is undetermined. There are 13 residues in the CDR3. Germline V CDR1 and CDR2: SGDLS, YYNGEE. The ends were cut back, 3 bases at V and 0 bases at J, with 6 bases in the middle. The CDR3 protein is CASSGSMNTEAFF. CDR3 coding DNA: TGTGCCAGCAGCGGCTCGATGAACACTGAAGCTTTCTTT.

CDR3 nucleotide sequence: TGTGCCAGCAGTTTACGGGTCACTACTAACTATGGCTACACCTTC. As protein: CASSLRVTTNYGYTF. This chain joins TRBV27 and TRBJ1-2; D unresolved. This CDR3 has 15 amino acids. Looked up from germline, CDR1 is MNHEY and CDR2 is SMNVEV (reference sequence). Trimming shortened V by 2 bases and J by 0 bases, and 10 bases separated the two germline ends.

The chain employs TRBV2 and TRBJ2-7; the D is unclear. V was pared by 8 bases and J by 0 bases, with 11 bases between. Germline assignment: CDR1 SNHLY and CDR2 FYNNEI. CDR3 length equals 13 residues. CDR3 residues: CASVANPSYEQYF. CDR3 DNA: TGTGCCAGCGTGGCGAACCCCTCCTACGAGCAGTACTTC.

There are a few counts of this clonotype. J is TRBJ2-4 and V is TRBV20-1; D is ambiguous. This CDR3 contains 15 residues. Germline values: CDR1 DFQATT, CDR2 SNEGSKA (reference sequence). V lost 1 base, J lost 0 bases, and 10 bases lay in between. The CDR3 nucleotides read TGCAGTGCTAGAGTGGGTCCAGTAGCCAAAAACATTCAGTACTTC. It codes for CSARVGPVAKNIQYF.

This clonotype was seen many times. The chain uses TRBV5-1 and TRBJ2-1, with TRBD1 matching over 9 bases. The junction had 4 bases not matched to a gene; V was cut back by 7 bases and J by 5 bases. Germline V lookup: CDR1 SGHRS, CDR2 YFSETQ. The CDR3 is made up of 13 amino acids. Written as DNA, the CDR3 is TGCGCCAGCCGGGACAGGGTCAACAATGAGCAGTTCTTC. Amino acids: CASRDRVNNEQFF.

A few counts support this clonotype. The CDR3 DNA sequence: TGCGCCAGCAGCTTGATAGGGGCTGGAACTGAAGCTTTCTTT. Translated, it gives CASSLIGAGTEAFF. The chain joins TRBV5-1 to TRBJ1-1, with a tentative D call TRBD1 (5 bases). The V and J ends lost 1 base and 5 bases respectively, with 12 bases between them. This CDR3 has 14 residues. Germline V gene data show CDR1 as SGHRS and CDR2 as YFSETQ.

Ten or more counts support this clonotype. The chain has TRBV20-1 and TRBJ2-7; D is uncertain. Deletions cut 1 base from V and 7 bases from J, with 5 bases between. The CDR3 spans 10 residues. Per the germline V gene, CDR1 is DFQATT and CDR2 is SNEGSKA (reference sequence). The CDR3 reads CSARVTEQYF. The CDR3 DNA is TGCAGTGCTAGAGTTACAGAGCAGTACTTC.

This chain uses TRBV4-2 with TRBJ2-7, with 8 bases lining up with TRBD1. The CDR3 length is 16 residues. CDR1 and CDR2 from the germline V gene are LGHNA and YNFKEQ. V lost 0 bases to trimming and J lost 3 bases; unmatched junction nucleotides: 7. CDR3 sequence: CASSQDPQGEFYEQYF. The CDR3 DNA is TGTGCCAGCAGCCAAGATCCACAGGGGGAGTTCTACGAGCAGTACTTC.

This clonotype was observed a few times. This chain connects TRBV20-1 to TRBJ2-7; weak D call: TRBD2 (6 bases). This CDR3 region has 14 residues. Trimming cost V 6 bases and J 3 bases, with 18 bases left between them. In germline, CDR1 is DFQATT, CDR2 SNEGSKA (reference sequence). CDR3 nucleotides: TGCAGTGCCCGGAGGGCGGCGGGGCTCTACGAGCAGTACTTC. Encoded protein: CSARRAAGLYEQYF.

The rearrangement links TRBV20-1 to TRBJ2-2, with D perhaps TRBD2 (5 bases). This CDR3 is 15 amino acids long. The V gene lost 0 bases and the J gene lost 2 bases, with 10 bases spanning the gap. Germline V gene sequence: CDR1 DFQATT, CDR2 SNEGSKA (reference sequence). The CDR3 sequence: CSARENSVNTGELFF. CDR3 coding DNA: TGCAGTGCTAGAGAAAATAGCGTCAACACCGGGGAGCTGTTTTTT.

The chain combines TRBV5-5 with TRBJ2-7, with 7 nucleotides matching TRBD2. There are 12 residues in the CDR3. Germline V gene lookup returns CDR1 SGHKS and CDR2 YYEKEE (reference sequence). V was clipped by 5 bases and J by 7 bases; unmatched bases: 6. Here the CDR3 DNA reads TGTGCCAGCAGTGGGTCAGCGGGGGAGCAGTACTTC. As protein: CASSGSAGEQYF.

This clonotype was seen at least ten times. The rearrangement joins TRBV5-1 to TRBJ2-1, with D perhaps being TRBD1 or TRBD2 (6 bases each). The germline V gene encodes CDR1 SGHRS and CDR2 YFSETQ. V lost 4 bases and J 8 bases, leaving 16 bases between the germline ends. The CDR3 totals 14 residues. Here the CDR3 reads CASSPPGASYEQFF. For the CDR3, the DNA is TGCGCCAGCAGCCCACCGGGGGCATCATATGAGCAGTTCTTC.

This clonotype was seen a handful of times. J is TRBJ2-7 and V is TRBV7-9, with D tentatively TRBD1 (6 bases). CDR1 is SEHNR and CDR2 is FQNEAQ in the germline V gene (reference sequence). V was pared by 4 bases and J by 0 bases, with 10 bases between. The CDR3 has 14 residues. CDR3 sequence reads: CASSSWTDSYEQYF. Written as DNA, the CDR3 is TGTGCCAGCAGCTCGTGGACAGACTCCTACGAGCAGTACTTC.

This clonotype is classed as medium-sized. The CDR3 bases are TGCAGTGCTGGTTTCTCAATTCTCCCCGAGCAGTACTTC. Residues: CSAGFSILPEQYF. V is TRBV20-1 and J is TRBJ2-7; the D is unclear. CDR3 length: 13 residues. Trimming stripped 5 bases from V and 6 bases from J, with 17 bases between. The germline gives CDR1 DFQATT, CDR2 SNEGSKA (reference sequence).

The chain employs TRBV10-3 and TRBJ2-3; a weak D match, TRBD1 (6 bases). V was pared by 8 bases and J by 1 base, with 13 bases between. The length of the CDR3 is 14 residues. Germline V gives CDR1 ENHRY, CDR2 SYGVKD. CDR3 sequence: CAIGVTGRTDTQYF. The CDR3 bases are TGTGCCATCGGCGTCACAGGGCGCACAGATACGCAGTATTTT.

The CDR3 protein is CASSRRTVQNSPLHF. The CDR3 DNA follows: TGTGCCAGCAGTCGAAGGACAGTCCAGAATTCACCCCTCCACTTT. This sequence joins TRBV6-1 and TRBJ1-6, with D possibly being TRBD1 (6 bases). The germline V gene has CDR1 MNHNS and CDR2 SASEGT. V lost 5 bases and J lost 7, with 15 bases in between. The CDR3 length is 15 residues.

The chain links TRBV11-3 to TRBJ2-1; 10 bases are shared with TRBD2. The CDR3 sequence is 16 residues long. Trimming at V came to 5 bases and at J to 1 base, leaving 5 bases not matched to a gene. CDR1 and CDR2 from the germline V gene are SGHNT and YENEEA. The CDR3: CASSPGLAESYNEQFF. The CDR3 DNA is TGTGCCAGCAGCCCAGGACTAGCGGAGTCCTACAATGAGCAGTTCTTC.

The chain employs TRBV20-1 and TRBJ2-1; possibly TRBD2 for D (6 bases). Trimming took 4 bases from V and 6 from J, leaving 16 bases between them. The germline V gene has CDR1 DFQATT and CDR2 SNEGSKA (reference sequence). The CDR3 covers 14 residues. The CDR3 bases are TGCAGTGCTAACCGGGCCCGGGGGTTCAATGAGCAGTTCTTC. As protein: CSANRARGFNEQFF.

This clonotype was counted once. The chain combines TRBV7-9 with TRBJ2-7, with 7 bases lining up with TRBD1. Trimming at V came to 5 bases and at J to 0 bases, leaving 13 bases not matched to a gene. Germline-derived CDR1 and CDR2 are SEHNR and FQNEAQ (reference sequence). This CDR3 is built from 17 residues. CDR3 in amino acids: CASSPITGTESSYEQYF. For the CDR3, the DNA is TGTGCCAGCAGCCCCATCACCGGGACAGAGAGCTCCTACGAGCAGTACTTC.

There are a few counts of this clonotype. Here the CDR3 reads CAISELRGGYEQYF. The CDR3 nucleotides are TGTGCCATCAGTGAGTTGAGGGGGGGCTACGAGCAGTACTTC. This chain links TRBV10-3 with TRBJ2-7; possibly TRBD2 for D (7 bases). The ends were cut back, 1 base at V and 3 bases at J, with 10 bases in the middle. Germline assignment: CDR1 ENHRY and CDR2 SYGVKD. The CDR3 spans 14 residues.

In this sample, this clonotype turned up many times. The gene calls are TRBV7-2 and TRBJ2-4; 7 bases map to TRBD2. The CDR3 is 14 amino acids. Germline CDR1 SGHTA, CDR2 FQGNSA. The trim removed 5 bases at V and 4 bases at J, leaving 5 bases unmatched. CDR3 DNA: TGTGCCAGCAGCGTCGGGACTACTAAAAACATTCAGTACTTC. It encodes CASSVGTTKNIQYF.

The sample holds many counts of this clonotype. The chain has TRBV20-1 and TRBJ1-6; possibly TRBD1 for D (5 bases). This CDR3 region has 15 residues. The germline gives CDR1 DFQATT, CDR2 SNEGSKA (reference sequence). With 6 bases removed from V and 7 bases from J, the gap between germline ends came to 19 bases. Written as DNA, the CDR3 is TGCAGTGCCCGCCTAAAGGGACGGGGGAATTCACCCCTCCACTTT. Translated, it gives CSARLKGRGNSPLHF.

This clonotype was observed a few times. This chain uses TRBV6-1 with TRBJ2-7, with D perhaps being TRBD1 or TRBD2 (5 bases each). The CDR3 contains 14 residues. Germline-derived CDR1 and CDR2 are MNHNS and SASEGT. V gave up 8 bases and J gave up 2 bases, with 16 bases separating them. CDR3 loop: CASQLNGAAYEQYF. The CDR3 DNA reads as TGTGCCAGCCAACTAAACGGGGCGGCCTACGAGCAGTACTTC.

This clonotype occurred many times. The chain employs TRBV13 and TRBJ1-4; weak D call: TRBD1 (5 bases). Germline V lookup: CDR1 PRHDT, CDR2 FYEKMQ (reference sequence). V shed 4 bases and J shed 8 bases, with 14 bases lying between them. The CDR3 loop spans 14 amino acids. The CDR3 nucleotides read TGTGCCAGCAGCTGGGGTGAGGCAGGGGAAAAACTGTTTTTT. It codes for CASSWGEAGEKLFF.